Below, 11 T cell receptor beta chains from the same sample are listed, as sequenced in a study of technical replicates of blood from several donors. Measured with immunoSEQ multiplex PCR; TCRdb has only the in-frame clones, and not every one. In the table there are about 93,000 clones, 95% of which are singletons. Sequenced: T cells isolated from PBMCs. The receptors shown here come from a human donor in good health.

The rearrangement links TRBV6-1 to TRBJ1-2; tentatively, D is TRBD1 (6 bases). CDR1 MNHNS and CDR2 SASEGT come from the germline V gene. The V gene lost 6 bases and the J gene lost 6 bases, with 17 bases spanning the gap. The CDR3 is 14 residues long. In DNA form, the CDR3 reads TGTGCCAGCAGCCGAACAGGGTGGGACCATGGCTACACCTTC. Its protein is CASSRTGWDHGYTF.

The chain combines TRBV11-3 with TRBJ2-1; TRBD2 aligns across 9 bases. The trim removed 0 bases at V and 2 bases at J, leaving 8 bases unmatched. In germline, CDR1 is SGHNT, CDR2 YENEEA. The CDR3 has 18 residues. CDR3 amino acids: CASSLDRGLAGTYNEQFF. For the CDR3, the DNA is TGTGCCAGCAGCTTAGATAGGGGCCTAGCGGGGACCTACAATGAGCAGTTCTTC.

The rearrangement links TRBV5-6 to TRBJ1-1, with D maybe TRBD1 (6 bases). The germline gives CDR1 SGHDT, CDR2 YYEEEE. CDR3 length: 17 residues. The germline V and J ends were trimmed by 4 bases and 0 bases, with 19 bases remaining between them. DNA of the CDR3: TGTGCCAGCAGCAATGGGAGGGTGGACAGAATGAACACTGAAGCTTTCTTT. Residues: CASSNGRVDRMNTEAFF. The variable domain in full, completed from reference TRBV5-6 and TRBJ1-1, reads DAGVTQSPTHLIKTRGQQVTLRCSPKSGHDTVSWYQQALGQGPQFIFQYYEEEERQRGNFPDRFSGHQFPNYSSELNVNALLLGDSALYLCASSNGRVDRMNTEAFFGQGTRLTVV.

The rearrangement uses TRBV28 and TRBJ1-3; D is unclear. Germline V gene lookup returns CDR1 MDHEN and CDR2 SYDVKM. With 6 bases removed from V and 4 bases from J, the gap between germline ends came to 16 bases. The CDR3 covers 15 residues. This CDR3 is CASSTPRGSGNTIYF. CDR3 in DNA: TGTGCCAGCAGCACCCCACGGGGATCGGGAAACACCATATATTTT.

The V call is TRBV20-1, the J call TRBJ2-7; D ambiguous. The ends were cut back, 4 bases at V and 3 bases at J, with 4 bases in the middle. This CDR3 comprises 10 residues. Germline CDR1 reads DFQATT; CDR2 reads SNEGSKA (reference sequence). The CDR3 region is CSATRYEQYF. CDR3 DNA: TGCAGTGCTACCCGCTACGAGCAGTACTTC.

The chain combines TRBV5-1 with TRBJ2-7; possibly TRBD1 for D (6 bases). This CDR3 is built from 13 residues. The ends were cut back, 0 bases at V and 5 bases at J, with 9 bases in the middle. CDR1 SGHRS and CDR2 YFSETQ come from the germline V gene. In DNA form, the CDR3 reads TGCGCCAGCAGCTTGGCTCCAGGGGACGAGCAGTACTTC. Protein product: CASSLAPGDEQYF.

This clone has just one count. V usage is TRBV10-1 and J usage is TRBJ2-5; the D is unclear. Germline values: CDR1 WNHNN, CDR2 SYGVQD (reference sequence). CDR3 length: 13 residues. V was cut by 3 bases and J by 5 bases, with 10 bases left in between. The CDR3 DNA sequence: TGCGCCAGCAGTGAAAAATCTCAGGAGACCCAGTACTTC. It yields the protein CASSEKSQETQYF.

The table lists this clone with a count of one. The chain has TRBV6-4 and TRBJ1-2; D is unclear. V was cut by 5 bases and J by 2 bases, with 12 bases left in between. The CDR3 runs to 14 residues. The germline V gene has CDR1 MRHNA and CDR2 SNTAGT. CDR3 DNA: TGTGCCAGCAGTCCCCCAGGCCTAAACTATGGCTACACCTTC. Translating it yields CASSPPGLNYGYTF.

The chain employs TRBV7-9 and TRBJ1-5, with D unresolved. The ends were cut back, 8 bases at V and 0 bases at J, with 14 bases in the middle. The CDR3 totals 15 residues. Germline CDR1 reads SEHNR; CDR2 reads FQNEAQ (reference sequence). CDR3 DNA sequence: TGTGCCAGCCCCCAGAGGTTTTATAGCAATCAGCCCCAGCATTTT. The encoded protein is CASPQRFYSNQPQHF.

The rearrangement joins TRBV30 to TRBJ2-3, with TRBD1 as a possible D gene (7 bases). Trimming cost V 3 bases and J 3 bases, with 13 bases left between them. Germline V gene lookup returns CDR1 GTSNPN and CDR2 SVGIG (reference sequence). This CDR3 region has 14 residues. CDR3: CAWRTGRRTDTQYF. In DNA, the CDR3 is TGTGCCTGGAGGACAGGGAGGAGGACAGATACGCAGTATTTT.

This clone showed up just once. This chain links TRBV7-2 with TRBJ1-5, with D perhaps matching TRBD1 (6 bases). The CDR3 has 14 amino acids. Trimming left V 1 base short and J 5 bases short, with 9 bases between. Germline V gene lookup returns CDR1 SGHTA and CDR2 FQGNSA. DNA of the CDR3: TGTGCCAGCAGCTTAGATTCAGGGGATCAGCCCCAGCATTTT. Translation: CASSLDSGDQPQHF.